Listed below are T cell receptor beta chains from one sample, sequenced in a study of blood T cell repertoires in COVID-19. Clones were read by immunoSEQ multiplex PCR, and TCRdb kept only the in-frame ones, dropping some. The sample gives 130,000 or so clones, more than 75% of which show up once; around 10% is in the top ten. The source material was peripheral blood. Source of these receptors: a woman in her sixties or seventies with COVID-19, enrolled during active disease. Each CDR3 is given with its conserved first and last residue. Each record gives: J gene, V gene, clone size, CDR3 protein. Size is stated for part of the rows, as once, few or many counts, or as a class when the clone is expanded.

TRBJ1-1 TRBV19 few CASSPRGREAEAFF
TRBJ2-3 TRBV7-7 NA CASSLGAGGRFTDTQYF
TRBJ1-2 TRBV3-1/TRBV3-2 NA CASSLRDNPNYGYTF
TRBJ2-6 TRBV2 once CASTRSGTGTSGANVLTF
TRBJ1-1 TRBV27 NA CASSFSRGNTEAFF
TRBJ1-1 TRBV12-5 NA CASGRDVPGQGTVVGNTEAFF
TRBJ2-3 TRBV10-3 NA CATRLGTSTDTQYF
TRBJ1-2 TRBV24-1 NA CATSVGPGDYTF
TRBJ1-6 TRBV7-9 NA CASSLLAGRLLNSPLHF
TRBJ2-7 TRBV5-1 NA CASSHYQGAIYEQYF
TRBJ1-5 TRBV19 NA CASSPGQGRGPQHF
TRBJ2-5 TRBV13 NA CASRMTGTSSQETQYF
TRBJ2-7 TRBV27 once CASSLSAGTSYEQYF
TRBJ2-7 TRBV7-6 NA CASSSTSSYEQYF
TRBJ2-4 TRBV18 NA CASSLQGIQGNIQYF
TRBJ1-1 TRBV6-6 NA CASSPEPGQGLAFF
TRBJ2-7 TRBV5-1 NA CASSLGPGTYEQYF
TRBJ1-1 TRBV7-2 NA CASSSQGAINTEAFF
TRBJ2-1 TRBV5-1 NA CASSLSALVSEQFF
TRBJ1-3 TRBV5-1 NA CASSGSSSSGNTIYF
TRBJ1-1 TRBV5-1 NA CASSFTGYTEAFF
TRBJ1-2 TRBV6-4 NA CASSEEQGRHYGYTF
TRBJ2-7 TRBV3-1/TRBV3-2 NA CASRLTGTDPYEQYF
TRBJ2-5 TRBV5-5 NA CASRDSLLQETQYF
TRBJ2-5 TRBV4-1 NA CASSQGQLGGTYQETQYF
TRBJ2-2 TRBV6-5 NA CASRGQGLTGELFF
TRBJ2-1 TRBV24-1 NA CATSDSSAASGGYNEQFF
TRBJ2-1 TRBV19 NA CASSVASGGAVASYNEQFF
TRBJ2-2 TRBV3-1/TRBV3-2 NA CASSQEITGELFF
TRBJ2-7 TRBV7-9 NA CASSSWTSGALTGYF
TRBJ1-2 TRBV10-2 NA CASSGTGGGYTF
TRBJ2-3 TRBV5-1 NA CASSLKSGGAFNTDTQYF
TRBJ1-1 TRBV2 NA CASSADSMNTEAFF
TRBJ1-2 TRBV5-1 NA CASSLRGETGLNYGYTF
TRBJ2-1 TRBV7-2 NA CASSLDRGRVNEQFF
TRBJ1-2 TRBV11-2 NA CASSLVQGKDGYTF
TRBJ1-3 TRBV9 few CASSAQTGSGNTIYF
TRBJ2-1 TRBV13 NA CASSPGQGEQFF
TRBJ2-5 TRBV19 NA CATQRTSGGQETQYF
TRBJ2-1 TRBV28 once CASRADTYNEQFF
TRBJ2-7 TRBV11-1 few CASSARDSPYYEQYF
TRBJ2-2 TRBV5-8 NA CASSLAPGGEVGELFF
TRBJ2-1 TRBV3-1/TRBV3-2 NA CASSRRDRGYNEQFF
TRBJ2-2 TRBV9 medium-sized CASSPKNVPGLAGGLGTGELFF
TRBJ1-1 TRBV2 once CASTPWGRGVGTEAFF